Each of the 17 T cell receptor beta chains below was sequenced from the same sample in a study of T cell responses to AZD1222 COVID-19 vaccine. Assay: immunoSEQ multiplex PCR; the TCRdb copy retains only in-frame clones and omits some. The repertoire holds fewer than 80,000 clones, with around 89% as singletons. The sequences come from peripheral blood, collected 28 days after the second dose of the MenACWY control vaccine. Every receptor here comes from an adult who received the MenACWY meningococcal vaccine as a control.

The chain links TRBV19 to TRBJ2-7; D perhaps matches TRBD2 (6 bases). V lost 5 bases, J lost 0 bases, and 14 bases lay in between. Germline lookup yields CDR1 LNHDA and CDR2 SQIVND (reference sequence). The CDR3 has 15 residues. CDR3 bases: TGTGCCAGTAGTTGGGAGGACGGGGACTCCTACGAGCAGTACTTC. Translating it yields CASSWEDGDSYEQYF.

V is TRBV5-5 and J is TRBJ1-5, with 9 bases aligning to TRBD1. In germline, CDR1 is SGHKS, CDR2 YYEKEE (reference sequence). The CDR3 length is 15 residues. V trimming: 5 bases; J trimming: 3 bases; junction bases outside the gene matches: 6. DNA for the CDR3: TGTGCCAGCAGTTCCTGGACAGGGGCCAATCAGCCCCAGCATTTT. Its translation: CASSSWTGANQPQHF.

The chain employs TRBV15 and TRBJ2-7, with D tentatively TRBD2 (5 bases). The CDR3 has 13 residues. The V end lost 9 bases, the J end lost 0 bases, and 12 bases lay between the germline ends. Looked up from germline, CDR1 is LNHNV and CDR2 is YYDKDF (reference sequence). DNA for the CDR3: TGTGCCACTCGGGGAGTATCCTCCTACGAGCAGTACTTC. It encodes CATRGVSSYEQYF.

The chain has TRBV7-8 and TRBJ1-4; no clear D gene. The germline V and J ends were trimmed by 6 bases and 2 bases, with 7 bases remaining between them. There are 13 residues in the CDR3. In germline, CDR1 is SGHVS, CDR2 FQNEAQ. The CDR3 reads CASSSGTNEKLFF. Written as DNA, the CDR3 is TGTGCCAGCAGTTCCGGGACTAATGAAAAACTGTTTTTT.

This chain uses TRBV6-4 with TRBJ1-5, with D possibly TRBD1 on 6 matching bases. Per the germline V gene, CDR1 is MRHNA and CDR2 is SNTAGT. The CDR3 extends over 15 amino acids. The V gene lost 3 bases and the J gene lost 7 bases, with 16 bases spanning the gap. The CDR3 coding sequence is TGTGCCAGCAGTGAGGAACAGGGAAGGGGACAGCCCCAGCATTTT. Amino acid sequence: CASSEEQGRGQPQHF.

The chain recombines TRBV6-4 with TRBJ1-1; TRBD1 might be the D (6 bases). Germline-derived CDR1 and CDR2 are MRHNA and SNTAGT. The CDR3 is 13 residues long. The germline V and J ends were trimmed by 5 bases and 5 bases, with 12 bases remaining between them. CDR3 sequence: CASSIQGGTEAFF. The CDR3 region has the DNA TGTGCCAGCAGTATACAGGGAGGTACTGAAGCTTTCTTT.

The gene calls are TRBV6-5 and TRBJ1-2; D call uncertain. The CDR3 has 12 amino acids. CDR1 and CDR2 (germline): MNHEY, SVGAGI. V was trimmed by 6 bases and J by 0 bases, leaving 5 bases between them. CDR3 region: CASRDANYGYTF. Here the CDR3 DNA reads TGTGCCAGCAGGGACGCTAACTATGGCTACACCTTC.

The chain couples TRBV6-6 to TRBJ1-1; D unclear. The CDR3 has 13 residues. Trimming left V 7 bases short and J 1 base short, with 10 bases between. From germline, CDR1 is MNHNY and CDR2 SVGAGI (reference sequence). The CDR3, as DNA: TGTGCCAGCAAGGAGCCGACGAACACTGAAGCTTTCTTT. Amino acid sequence: CASKEPTNTEAFF.

The chain carries TRBV18 and TRBJ2-5; D not resolved. Germline-derived CDR1 and CDR2 are KGHSH and LQKENI. The CDR3 consists of 15 residues. Trimming removed 0 bases from V and 2 bases from J, with 10 bases in between. The CDR3 DNA follows: TGTGCCAGCTCACCACCAGTACCCACTCAAGAGACCCAGTACTTC. This gives the protein CASSPPVPTQETQYF.

The chain uses TRBV11-3 and TRBJ2-2; D uncertain. Germline CDR1 and CDR2: SGHNT and YENEEA. V was cut by 2 bases and J by 4 bases, with 5 bases left in between. CDR3 size: 13 residues. The CDR3 region is CASSLRSTGELFF. The CDR3 coding sequence is TGTGCCAGCAGCTTACGTTCCACCGGGGAGCTGTTTTTT.

The genes are TRBV19 and TRBJ1-1; maybe TRBD1 (6 bases). Trimming pared 6 bases from V and 0 bases from J, leaving 11 bases between. The CDR3 runs 14 residues. In germline, CDR1 is LNHDA, CDR2 SQIVND (reference sequence). CDR3 in DNA: TGTGCCAGTAGCGGAGGGACATTGAACACTGAAGCTTTCTTT. Its protein product is CASSGGTLNTEAFF.

V gene TRBV5-6 combines with J gene TRBJ1-2; the D gene is possibly TRBD1 (6 bases). Between the trimmed V and J ends, which lost 1 base and 7 bases, there was a span of 17 bases. There are 15 residues in the CDR3. Germline loops: CDR1 SGHDT, CDR2 YYEEEE. In nucleotides, the CDR3 is TGTGCCAGCAGCTTGCCCCCGGCTGGGGGCGTTGGCTACACCTTC. This codes for CASSLPPAGGVGYTF.

V usage is TRBV19 and J usage is TRBJ1-5; TRBD1 might be the D (5 bases). CDR1 and CDR2 (germline): LNHDA, SQIVND (reference sequence). V lost 4 bases, J lost 0 bases, and 13 bases lay in between. This CDR3 has 16 residues. The CDR3 sequence is CASSRGRFYSNQPQHF. CDR3 coding DNA: TGTGCCAGTAGTAGGGGCAGGTTCTATAGCAATCAGCCCCAGCATTTT.

The chain couples TRBV2 to TRBJ2-1; D perhaps matches TRBD2 (5 bases). V lost 8 bases to trimming and J lost 5 bases, with 10 bases between them. The length of the CDR3 is 12 residues. Germline V lookup: CDR1 SNHLY, CDR2 FYNNEI. CDR3 residues: CASGGLDNEQFF. The CDR3 DNA reads TGTGCCAGCGGCGGACTGGACAATGAGCAGTTCTTC.

The V and J genes are TRBV30 and TRBJ2-7; 8 bases line up with TRBD1. Germline V CDR1 and CDR2: GTSNPN, SVGIG (reference sequence). The CDR3 is 14 amino acids. Trimming took 3 bases from V and 2 from J; bases not matched to a gene: 6. The CDR3 DNA reads TGTGCCTGGAGGAAGACAGGGGCGGCCTACGAGCAGTACTTC. Protein sequence: CAWRKTGAAYEQYF.

The chain links TRBV7-3 to TRBJ2-1; no reliable D call. V gave up 5 bases and J gave up 7 bases, with 12 bases separating them. Germline V CDR1 and CDR2: SGHTA, FQGTGA. The CDR3 extends over 13 amino acids. The CDR3 loop is CASSLGPLNEQFF. CDR3 nucleotides: TGTGCCAGCAGCCTAGGCCCTTTGAATGAGCAGTTCTTC. Variable domain in full (rest from reference TRBV7-3 and TRBJ2-1): GAGVSQTPSNKVTEKGKYVELRCDPISGHTALYWYRQSLGQGPEFLIYFQGTGAADDSGLPNDRFFAVRPEGSVSTLKIQRTERGDSAVYLCASSLGPLNEQFFGPGTRLTVL.

The J gene is TRBJ1-6, the V gene TRBV6-5; a weak D match, TRBD1 (6 bases). The CDR3 spans 15 residues. The V gene lost 6 bases and the J gene lost 1 base, with 10 bases spanning the gap. The germline V gene encodes CDR1 MNHEY and CDR2 SVGAGI. Here the CDR3 reads CASRNRVSYNSPLHF. CDR3 nucleotide sequence: TGTGCCAGCAGGAACAGGGTGTCCTATAATTCACCCCTCCACTTT.